Each of the 18 T cell receptor beta chains below was sequenced from the same sample in a study of blood T cell repertoires in COVID-19. Measured with immunoSEQ multiplex PCR; TCRdb has only the in-frame clones, and not every one. The profile shows more than 90,000 clones, approximately 86% of them singletons. The sample was peripheral blood. These TCRs come from a human donor in a cohort sampled during active COVID-19.

The chain uses TRBV6-5 and TRBJ2-3; perhaps TRBD1 as D (5 bases). This CDR3 spans 14 amino acids. V was clipped by 8 bases and J by 4 bases, with 16 bases between them. Germline V gene sequence: CDR1 MNHEY, CDR2 SVGAGI. Here the CDR3 reads CASAPHGRADTQYF. CDR3 nucleotide sequence: TGTGCCAGCGCCCCCCACGGCAGGGCAGATACGCAGTATTTT.

The rearrangement joins TRBV5-1 to TRBJ2-1, with D possibly matching TRBD2 (6 bases). Per the germline V gene, CDR1 is SGHRS and CDR2 is YFSETQ. Trimming pared 0 bases from V and 1 base from J, leaving 11 bases between. The CDR3 is 16 residues long. The CDR3 sequence: CASSLAAGSSYNEQFF. The CDR3 bases are TGCGCCAGCAGCTTGGCGGCGGGGAGTTCCTACAATGAGCAGTTCTTC.

This chain uses TRBV4-1 with TRBJ2-1; 8 bases line up with TRBD2. After removal of 1 base from V and 5 bases from J, the junction contained 10 bases not matched to a gene. The CDR3 runs to 17 residues. Germline assignment: CDR1 MGHRA and CDR2 YSYEKL. CDR3 loop: CASSQVSSGRANNEQFF. CDR3 in DNA: TGCGCCAGCAGCCAAGTTTCATCCGGGAGGGCGAACAATGAGCAGTTCTTC.

J is TRBJ1-3 and V is TRBV5-5, with a tentative D call TRBD1 (5 bases). Trimming took 5 bases from V and 1 from J, leaving 19 bases between them. The CDR3 totals 17 residues. Per germline, CDR1 SGHKS and CDR2 YYEKEE (reference sequence). CDR3 in amino acids: CASRPALTSGSGNTIYF. In DNA form, the CDR3 reads TGTGCCAGCAGGCCCGCGTTAACCTCAGGGTCTGGAAACACCATATATTTT.

The chain uses TRBV5-5 and TRBJ1-6; D call uncertain. V was clipped by 1 base and J by 9 bases, with 8 bases between them. CDR3 length equals 13 residues. CDR1 SGHKS and CDR2 YYEKEE come from the germline V gene (reference sequence). In DNA form, the CDR3 reads TGTGCCAGCAGCTTGTTTCTGTCTTCACCCCTCCACTTT. It yields the protein CASSLFLSSPLHF.

In its sample, this clone was seen once. This sequence joins TRBV5-1 and TRBJ1-2; TRBD1 matches 9 bases. The trim removed 4 bases at V and 8 bases at J, leaving 6 bases unmatched. The CDR3 runs 13 residues. CDR1 is SGHRS and CDR2 is YFSETQ in the germline V gene. CDR3 sequence (DNA): TGCGCCAGCAGCCTCGGGACAGGGCGAGGCTACACCTTC. It specifies CASSLGTGRGYTF.

This clone has more than one count but fewer than ten. This chain joins TRBV19 and TRBJ2-3, with 7 bases fitting TRBD2. V shed 8 bases and J 0 bases; nucleotides not matched to a gene: 2. The germline V gene encodes CDR1 LNHDA and CDR2 SQIVND (reference sequence). The CDR3 is 13 residues long. The CDR3 sequence is CASLAESTDTQYF. CDR3 coding DNA: TGTGCCAGTCTAGCGGAGAGCACAGATACGCAGTATTTT.

The genes are TRBV18 and TRBJ1-5; 9 bases are a match to TRBD1. Germline trimming cut 1 base from V and 4 bases from J; bases unmatched to any gene: 5. The CDR3 totals 16 residues. Germline V CDR1 and CDR2: KGHSH, LQKENI. The CDR3 nucleotides read TGTGCCAGCTCACCACTTCCGGGACAGGGTAATCAGCCCCAGCATTTT. Its translation is CASSPLPGQGNQPQHF. Full variable domain (rest looked up from reference TRBV18 and TRBJ1-5): NAGVMQNPRHLVRRRGQEARLRCSPMKGHSHVYWYRQLPEEGLKFMVYLQKENIIDESGMPKERFSAEFPKEGPSILRIQQVVRGDSAAYFCASSPLPGQGNQPQHFGDGTRLSIL.

The chain combines TRBV6-5 with TRBJ2-3; D is ambiguous. The V gene lost 0 bases and the J gene lost 2 bases, with 9 bases spanning the gap. CDR1 is MNHEY and CDR2 is SVGAGI in the germline V gene. CDR3 length: 15 residues. The CDR3 nucleotides read TGTGCCAGCAGTTACTCGGGCTTATACACAGATACGCAGTATTTT. This sequence encodes CASSYSGLYTDTQYF.

The J gene is TRBJ2-3, the V gene TRBV11-2, with unresolved D. V was pared by 0 bases and J by 4 bases, with 8 bases between. This CDR3 spans 14 amino acids. Germline lookup yields CDR1 SGHAT and CDR2 FQNNGV. The CDR3 is CASSLDRSPDTQYF. The CDR3 DNA reads as TGTGCCAGCAGCTTAGATAGAAGCCCAGATACGCAGTATTTT. The entire variable domain, with the rest obtained from reference TRBV11-2 and TRBJ2-3, is as follows: EAGVAQSPRYKIIEKRQSVAFWCNPISGHATLYWYQQILGQGPKLLIQFQNNGVVDDSQLPKDRFSAERLKGVDSTLKIQPAKLEDSAVYLCASSLDRSPDTQYFGPGTRLTVL.

V gene TRBV6-6 combines with J gene TRBJ1-5; 12 bases fit TRBD1. The ends lost 2 bases at V and 7 bases at J; junction bases unmatched: 6. The CDR3 has 16 amino acids. The germline gives CDR1 MNHNY, CDR2 SVGAGI (reference sequence). This chain's CDR3 is CASSYPGTGGAQPQHF. The CDR3 region has the DNA TGTGCCAGCAGTTACCCTGGGACAGGGGGCGCGCAGCCCCAGCATTTT.

The chain combines TRBV24-1 with TRBJ2-2; 8 bases align to TRBD1. This CDR3 comprises 17 residues. CDR1 is KGHDR, CDR2 SFDVKD, per germline. V lost 0 bases and J lost 4; bases outside the gene matches: 6. CDR3 nucleotides: TGTGCCACCAGTGATTTGCAGTGGACAGGGTCCACCGGGGAGCTGTTTTTT. Protein: CATSDLQWTGSTGELFF.

There are a few counts of this clone. The gene calls are TRBV28 and TRBJ2-3, with 15 bases aligning to TRBD2. Germline loops: CDR1 MDHEN, CDR2 SYDVKM. CDR3 length: 21 residues. The J segment lost 5 bases and the V segment lost 6 bases, leaving 21 bases of the junction unmatched. The CDR3 coding sequence is TGTGCCAGCAGACTGCCGGGACTAGCGGGAGGAGGTCCAAGGGGGGGAGATACGCAGTATTTT. The encoded protein is CASRLPGLAGGGPRGGDTQYF.

The V call is TRBV18, the J call TRBJ2-1, with 8 bases aligning to TRBD2. V dropped 5 bases and J dropped 2; count of bases not matched to a gene: 5. Germline V gives CDR1 KGHSH, CDR2 LQKENI. The CDR3 is 15 residues long. CDR3 coding DNA: TGTGCCAGCTCAGTCGGGGGGGGTACCTACAATGAGCAGTTCTTC. Translating it yields CASSVGGGTYNEQFF.

This chain uses TRBV7-3 with TRBJ2-1, with 12 nucleotides matching TRBD2. The J segment lost 7 bases and the V segment lost 4 bases, leaving 5 bases of the junction unmatched. Germline V gene lookup returns CDR1 SGHTA and CDR2 FQGTGA. CDR3 length equals 15 residues. Here the CDR3 DNA reads TGTGCCAGCAGCTACGGACTAGCGGGGACGAATGAGCAGTTCTTC. This encodes CASSYGLAGTNEQFF.

The rearrangement links TRBV3-1 (or the pseudogene TRBV3-2) to TRBJ1-5; D unclear. Germline-derived CDR1 and CDR2 are LGHDT and YNNKEL (reference sequence). CDR3 length: 13 residues. The germline V and J ends were trimmed by 3 bases and 0 bases, with 3 bases remaining between them. CDR3 DNA sequence: TGTGCCAGCAGCCACTATAGCAATCAGCCCCAGCATTTT. It specifies CASSHYSNQPQHF.

This chain links TRBV24-1 with TRBJ2-7; 7 bases map to TRBD2. The CDR3 runs 15 residues. Germline values: CDR1 KGHDR, CDR2 SFDVKD. The junction had 7 bases not matched to a gene; V was cut back by 0 bases and J by 6 bases. The CDR3 DNA is TGTGCCACCAGTGATTTGTGGCGGGAGCTTGGCGAGCAGTACTTC. The encoded protein is CATSDLWRELGEQYF.

This clone was observed once. CDR3 DNA sequence: TGTGCCAGCAGGGCAGATCCCCGAAGAGCTTTCTTT. This sequence encodes CASRADPRRAFF. J is TRBJ1-1 and V is TRBV13; D is ambiguous. CDR1 and CDR2 from the germline V gene are PRHDT and FYEKMQ (reference sequence). This CDR3 has 12 residues. V was trimmed by 6 bases and J by 10 bases, leaving 15 bases between them. The full variable domain, completed using reference TRBV13 and TRBJ1-1, is AAGVIQSPRHLIKEKRETATLKCYPIPRHDTVYWYQQGPGQDPQFLISFYEKMQSDKGSIPDRFSAQQFSDYHSELNMSSLELGDSALYFCASRADPRRAFFGQGTRLTVV.